The 31 T cell receptor beta chains given below trace back to one sample, sequenced in a study of response to subunit inactivated influenza vaccine. TCRdb itself ran the RT-PCR reads through MiXCR, one entry per CDR3 protein. The sample gives roughly 700,000 distinct CDR3 sequences, approximately 13% of which show up once; 5.5% to 7% is in the top ten. The starting material was PBMCs from blood, obtained 14 to 15 days before vaccination. These receptors all come from a man between 45 and 60 years old who received an inactivated influenza vaccine.

This clonotype was recorded a few times. The V gene is TRBV10-2, the J gene TRBJ1-2; D may be TRBD1 (5 bases). The CDR3 is 15 amino acids. Germline CDR1 reads WSHSY; CDR2 reads SAAADI. Trimming left V 3 bases short and J 2 bases short, with 13 bases between. The CDR3, as DNA: TGCGCCAGCAGTGAAAGGACAATACTAAACTATGGCTACACCTTC. Protein product: CASSERTILNYGYTF.

V gene TRBV15 combines with J gene TRBJ2-4, with 9 positions matching TRBD2. The CDR3 is 18 amino acids. V was pared by 2 bases and J by 0 bases, with 8 bases of the junction left unmatched. Per the germline V gene, CDR1 is LNHNV and CDR2 is YYDKDF (reference sequence). CDR3 amino acids: CATSRLAGNLLAKNIQYF. In DNA, the CDR3 is TGTGCCACCAGCAGACTAGCGGGGAATTTACTAGCCAAAAACATTCAGTACTTC. The full variable domain, with the rest looked up from reference TRBV15 and TRBJ2-4, is DAMVIQNPRYQVTQFGKPVTLSCSQTLNHNVMYWYQQKSSQAPKLLFHYYDKDFNNEADTPDNFQSRRPNTSFCFLDIRSPGLGDTAMYLCATSRLAGNLLAKNIQYFGAGTRLSVL.

This clonotype was seen a handful of times. The chain uses TRBV7-2 and TRBJ2-6; D assignment may be TRBD1 or TRBD2 (6 bases each). The length of the CDR3 is 15 residues. The V and J ends lost 0 bases and 17 bases respectively, with 20 bases between them. Germline CDR1 SGHTA, CDR2 FQGNSA. This chain's CDR3 is CASSLARGAAGLLTF. The DNA for the CDR3 is TGTGCCAGCAGCTTAGCCAGGGGCGCGGCGGGGCTTTTGACTTTC.

Only a few counts were recorded for this clonotype. This sequence joins TRBV24-1 and TRBJ2-1; 7 nucleotides line up with TRBD1. The junction had 7 bases not matched to a gene; V was cut back by 5 bases and J by 4 bases. The germline gives CDR1 KGHDR, CDR2 SFDVKD. The CDR3 has 15 residues. The CDR3: CATSGAGTAYNEQFF. CDR3 nucleotides: TGTGCCACCAGTGGTGCCGGGACAGCGTACAATGAGCAGTTCTTC.

This clonotype appeared a few times. The chain uses TRBV4-3 and TRBJ1-2, with D possibly TRBD1 on 6 matching bases. In germline, CDR1 is LGHNA, CDR2 YSLEER. CDR3 size: 16 residues. V was cut by 1 base and J by 3 bases, with 15 bases left in between. The CDR3 region is CASSQVTGGAYYGYTF. The CDR3, as DNA: TGCGCCAGCAGCCAAGTGACAGGTGGGGCCTACTATGGCTACACCTTC.

In this sample, this clonotype turned up a few times. The V call is TRBV12-3 or TRBV12-4, the J call TRBJ1-5, with 10 bases fitting TRBD1. The CDR3 is 17 residues long. V lost 3 bases to trimming and J lost 1 base; unmatched junction nucleotides: 6. The DNA of the CDR3 is TGTGCCAGCAGTTTCGGGACAGGGGTGCGGAGCAATCAGCCCCAGCATTTT. Translating gives CASSFGTGVRSNQPQHF.

This clonotype came up a few times. This rearrangement joins TRBV5-1 to TRBJ1-1, with TRBD1 matching over 9 bases. CDR1 is SGHRS and CDR2 is YFSETQ in the germline V gene. The CDR3 is 16 amino acids. Unmatched junction bases numbered 8, after V lost 1 base and J lost 4 bases. The CDR3 DNA sequence: TGCGCCAGCAGCTTGTCGGTTACAGGGGGCGTCACTGAAGCTTTCTTT. This translates into CASSLSVTGGVTEAFF. Full variable domain (outside the CDR3, taken from reference TRBV5-1 and TRBJ1-1): KAGVTQTPRYLIKTRGQQVTLSCSPISGHRSVSWYQQTPGQGLQFLFEYFSETQRNKGNFPGRFSGRQFSNSRSEMNVSTLELGDSALYLCASSLSVTGGVTEAFFGQGTRLTVV.

This clonotype was seen more than once but under ten times. The chain joins TRBV5-6 to TRBJ1-2, with 8 bases lining up with TRBD1. J lost 7 bases, V lost 2 bases, and 4 bases had no gene match. Looked up from germline, CDR1 is SGHDT and CDR2 is YYEEEE. The CDR3 consists of 13 residues. The CDR3 loop reads CASSLTGGIGYTF. For the CDR3, the DNA is TGTGCCAGCAGCTTAACAGGGGGTATTGGCTACACCTTC.

The chain joins TRBV6-2 or TRBV6-3 to TRBJ2-3, with 9 nucleotides matching TRBD2. After removal of 2 bases from V and 0 bases from J, the junction contained 6 bases not matched to a gene. This CDR3 has 17 residues. Germline V gives CDR1 MNHEY, CDR2 SVGEGT. The CDR3 bases are TGTGCCAGCAGTTACGATTGGGGACTAGCTAGCACAGATACGCAGTATTTT. Protein sequence: CASSYDWGLASTDTQYF.

This clonotype was recorded many times. The gene calls are TRBV20-1 and TRBJ2-2, with D perhaps TRBD1 or TRBD2 (5 bases each). CDR3 length: 14 amino acids. The germline V gene has CDR1 DFQATT and CDR2 SNEGSKA (reference sequence). The germline V and J ends were trimmed by 6 bases and 3 bases, with 14 bases remaining between them. In nucleotides, the CDR3 is TGCAGTGCAATCCGGGACGGGTACACCGGGGAGCTGTTTTTT. Protein: CSAIRDGYTGELFF.

This clonotype was found a few times. The V and J genes are TRBV5-1 and TRBJ1-1; D is perhaps TRBD1 (6 bases). Germline V CDR1 and CDR2: SGHRS, YFSETQ. The CDR3 spans 14 residues. The V end lost 2 bases, the J end lost 1 base, and 9 bases lay between the germline ends. DNA of the CDR3: TGCGCCAGCAGCTTACAGGACAGGAACACTGAAGCTTTCTTT. This translates into CASSLQDRNTEAFF.

This chain connects TRBV5-6 to TRBJ1-2, with D possibly being TRBD1 (6 bases). Trimming pared 1 base from V and 7 bases from J, leaving 14 bases between. CDR1 SGHDT and CDR2 YYEEEE come from the germline V gene. CDR3 length: 14 residues. DNA for the CDR3: TGTGCCAGCAGCTTGCCCACAGGGCCTCGTGGCTACACCTTC. Its protein is CASSLPTGPRGYTF.

This clonotype was seen a handful of times. The chain couples TRBV21-1 to TRBJ2-1; the DNA was not used to check the table's D call, TRBD2. TRBV21-1 has pseudogene status. CDR3 length equals 15 residues. The CDR3, as DNA: TGTGCCAGCAGCAAACTAGCGGGGGTCTACAATGAGCAGTTCTTC. Amino acids: CASSKLAGVYNEQFF.

The V and J genes are TRBV7-9 and TRBJ2-7; 9 bases align to TRBD1. The CDR3 runs to 14 residues. Germline V gene lookup returns CDR1 SEHNR and CDR2 FQNEAQ (reference sequence). J was trimmed by 5 bases and V by 5 bases; bases with no gene match: 7. The CDR3: CASSNRGLFDEQYF. The CDR3, as DNA: TGTGCCAGCAGCAACAGGGGGCTGTTTGACGAGCAGTACTTC.

The rearrangement joins TRBV15 to TRBJ1-1; no reliable D call. CDR1 is LNHNV, CDR2 YYDKDF, per germline (reference sequence). The CDR3 covers 14 residues. Deletions cut 4 bases from V and 4 bases from J, with 13 bases between. The CDR3: CATSTPTRSTEAFF. The CDR3 nucleotides are TGTGCCACCAGCACACCGACCAGGTCCACTGAAGCTTTCTTT.

The chain carries TRBV15 and TRBJ2-7; D ambiguous. The CDR3 has 12 amino acids. Trimming stripped 0 bases from V and 6 bases from J, with 6 bases between. Germline values: CDR1 LNHNV, CDR2 YYDKDF (reference sequence). CDR3 DNA: TGTGCCACCAGCAGAGAGAGGTTCGAGCAGTACTTC. Its translation is CATSRERFEQYF.

This clonotype occurred a few times. The J gene is TRBJ2-7, the V gene TRBV6-5; the D call may be TRBD1 or TRBD2 (5 bases each). Per the germline V gene, CDR1 is MNHEY and CDR2 is SVGAGI. V was shortened by 0 bases and J by 2 bases, with 20 bases between the two germline ends. CDR3 length: 18 residues. The CDR3 region has the DNA TGTGCCAGCAGTTACTCGACGGCGTTAACGGGGACCACCTACGAGCAGTACTTC. Encoded protein: CASSYSTALTGTTYEQYF.

The chain recombines TRBV7-2 with TRBJ2-7, with D tentatively TRBD1 (6 bases). The V end was cut by 4 bases, the J end by 0 bases, with 10 bases between. The CDR3 sequence is 14 residues long. Germline V gene data show CDR1 as SGHTA and CDR2 as FQGNSA. CDR3 nucleotides: TGTGCCAGCAGCTATCAGGGGCTCTCCTACGAGCAGTACTTC. This translates into CASSYQGLSYEQYF.

The chain joins TRBV15 to TRBJ2-5; D is uncertain. The germline V gene encodes CDR1 LNHNV and CDR2 YYDKDF (reference sequence). The CDR3 loop spans 11 amino acids. Trimming shortened V by 3 bases and J by 1 base, and 0 bases separated the two germline ends. As DNA, the CDR3 is TGTGCCACCAGCAGCCAAGAGACCCAGTACTTC. Translating gives CATSSQETQYF.

The table lists this clonotype with a count of one. The chain is built from TRBV5-4 and TRBJ2-5; 7 positions match TRBD1. The CDR3 is made up of 13 amino acids. Trimming cost V 4 bases and J 5 bases; bases outside gene matches: 5. CDR1 is SGHNT, CDR2 YYREEE, per germline (reference sequence). CDR3 sequence: CASSRQGPETQYF. CDR3 DNA: TGTGCCAGCAGCCGACAGGGTCCGGAGACCCAGTACTTC.

This sequence joins TRBV20-1 and TRBJ2-2; D unresolved. The CDR3 sequence is 16 residues long. Germline CDR1 and CDR2: DFQATT and SNEGSKA (reference sequence). V lost 3 bases and J 0 bases, leaving 14 bases between the germline ends. Here the CDR3 reads CSARPEWTTNTGELFF. The CDR3 DNA follows: TGCAGTGCTAGGCCTGAGTGGACCACGAACACCGGGGAGCTGTTTTTT.

This chain connects TRBV12-3 or TRBV12-4 to TRBJ1-1; D may be TRBD1 (6 bases). The CDR3 is 15 amino acids. Trimming shortened V by 0 bases and J by 1 base, and 9 bases separated the two germline ends. The CDR3 here is CASSLAGTTNTEAFF. CDR3 coding DNA: TGTGCCAGCAGTTTAGCTGGGACAACGAACACTGAAGCTTTCTTT.

This chain uses TRBV29-1 with TRBJ2-7; maybe TRBD2 (6 bases). From germline, CDR1 is SQVTM and CDR2 ANQGSEA. V was pared by 4 bases and J by 7 bases, with 14 bases between. This CDR3 comprises 12 residues. CDR3 sequence: CSVVIAGWEQYF. The CDR3 DNA reads as TGCAGCGTTGTTATCGCGGGGTGGGAGCAGTACTTC.

This clonotype turned up a few times. J is TRBJ1-4 and V is TRBV19; no clear D. CDR1 and CDR2 from the germline V gene are LNHDA and SQIVND (reference sequence). Trimming pared 5 bases from V and 0 bases from J, leaving 10 bases between. This CDR3 has 15 residues. CDR3 sequence: CASSSTRATNEKLFF. Written as DNA, the CDR3 is TGTGCCAGTAGTTCCACCCGCGCAACTAATGAAAAACTGTTTTTT.

The sample holds a few counts of this clonotype. The V and J genes are TRBV6-2 or TRBV6-3 and TRBJ2-7, with D unclear. Trimming stripped 0 bases from V and 0 bases from J, with 6 bases between. The CDR3 spans 14 residues. Germline loops: CDR1 MNHEY, CDR2 SVGEGT. The DNA for the CDR3 is TGTGCCAGCAGTTACTCGGCGAGCTCCTACGAGCAGTACTTC. Encoded protein: CASSYSASSYEQYF.

This clonotype was counted between two and nine times. The rearrangement uses TRBV6-1 and TRBJ2-6; a weak D match, TRBD2 (5 bases). CDR3 size: 20 residues. Germline V gene sequence: CDR1 MNHNS, CDR2 SASEGT. V dropped 4 bases and J dropped 0 bases, with 22 bases sitting between them. The CDR3 region has the DNA TGTGCCAGCAGTGCGCGACCCGGGATCATCCCTTACTCTGGGGCCAACGTCCTGACTTTC. Its protein is CASSARPGIIPYSGANVLTF.

This clonotype occurred a few times. The chain recombines TRBV6-1 with TRBJ1-5; D perhaps matches TRBD1 (5 bases). The CDR3 contains 14 residues. Trimming left V 7 bases short and J 6 bases short, with 16 bases between. Looked up from germline, CDR1 is MNHNS and CDR2 is SASEGT. The CDR3 sequence: CASTTNGGGQPQHF. The CDR3 region has the DNA TGTGCCAGCACTACCAACGGGGGGGGTCAGCCCCAGCATTTT.

The rearrangement joins TRBV27 to TRBJ1-6, with 8 bases aligning to TRBD1. Germline V CDR1 and CDR2: MNHEY, SMNVEV (reference sequence). Trimming removed 5 bases from V and 7 bases from J; junction bases left unmatched: 10. This CDR3 is built from 16 residues. In DNA form, the CDR3 reads TGTGCCAGCAGTCTACAAAAGACAGGGGTAAATTCACCCCTCCACTTT. Protein: CASSLQKTGVNSPLHF.

This clonotype appeared many times. The chain links TRBV4-1 to TRBJ2-3, with no clear D. In germline, CDR1 is MGHRA, CDR2 YSYEKL. The CDR3 sequence is 13 residues long. The V gene lost 0 bases and the J gene lost 11 bases, with 12 bases spanning the gap. The CDR3 sequence: CASSQDNPNGQYF. The DNA for the CDR3 is TGCGCCAGCAGCCAAGATAACCCCAACGGGCAGTATTTT.

This clonotype was detected only a few times. The chain carries TRBV6-2 or TRBV6-3 and TRBJ2-3; 8 bases are shared with TRBD2. J was trimmed by 2 bases and V by 3 bases; bases with no gene match: 10. The CDR3 covers 17 residues. Germline assignment: CDR1 MNHEY and CDR2 SVGEGT. This CDR3 reads CASSYTSRGRNTDTQYF. The CDR3 DNA reads TGTGCCAGCAGTTATACGTCGCGCGGGAGGAACACAGATACGCAGTATTTT.

In its sample, this clonotype was seen a few times. A read error may account for a junction end that differs from germline. This rearrangement joins TRBV7-6 to TRBJ2-5; unclear D gene. The length of the CDR3 is 12 residues. The germline gives CDR1 SGHVS, CDR2 FNYEAQ. CDR3 coding DNA: TGTGCCAGCAGCCCCCCAATTTCCGATCTTTTCTTC. This translates into CASSPPISDLFF.